A single sample is the source of the 2 T cell receptor beta chains below, sequenced in a study of response to subunit inactivated influenza vaccine. TCRdb recomputed calls from the RT-PCR reads with MiXCR, one row per CDR3 protein. The sample contains around 540,000 distinct CDR3 sequences, 12% of which appear only once. The source was PBMCs from blood, collected on the day of vaccination. The source of these receptors is a middle-aged man who received an inactivated influenza vaccine.

This clonotype was recorded many times. The chain joins TRBV7-2 to TRBJ1-6, with TRBD1 identical over 7 bases. V lost 5 bases, J lost 8 bases, and 3 bases stayed unmatched. This CDR3 comprises 13 residues. The germline CDR1 and CDR2 sequences are SGHTA and FQGNSA. The DNA for the CDR3 is TGTGCCAGCAGCAGGGGGCCGGATTCACCCCTCCACTTT. This sequence encodes CASSRGPDSPLHF.

The chain couples TRBV7-9 to TRBJ2-1; D is possibly TRBD2 (8 bases). CDR3 length: 16 residues. Germline CDR1 is SEHNR and CDR2 is FQNEAQ (reference sequence). V was shortened by 5 bases and J by 6 bases, with 20 bases between the two germline ends. In nucleotides, the CDR3 is TGTGCCAGCAGCCCGCCAGGGGGGCGGGGGGCCAATGAGCAGTTCTTC. It yields the protein CASSPPGGRGANEQFF.